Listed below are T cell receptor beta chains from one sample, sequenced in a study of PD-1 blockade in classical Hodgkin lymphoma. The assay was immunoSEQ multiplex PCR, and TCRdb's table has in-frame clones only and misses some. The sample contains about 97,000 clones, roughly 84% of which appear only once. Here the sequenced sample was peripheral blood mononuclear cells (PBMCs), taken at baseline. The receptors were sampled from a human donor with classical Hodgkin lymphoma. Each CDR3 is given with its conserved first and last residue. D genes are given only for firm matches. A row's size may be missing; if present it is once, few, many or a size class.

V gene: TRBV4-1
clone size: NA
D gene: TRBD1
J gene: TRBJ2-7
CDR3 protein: CASRRQGASTYEQYF
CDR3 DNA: TGCGCCAGCAGAAGACAGGGGGCTTCTACCTACGAGCAGTACTTC

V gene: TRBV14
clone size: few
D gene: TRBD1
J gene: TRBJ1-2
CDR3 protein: CASSQDHVTGGTF
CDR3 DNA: TGTGCCAGCAGCCAAGATCATGTAACAGGGGGTACCTTC

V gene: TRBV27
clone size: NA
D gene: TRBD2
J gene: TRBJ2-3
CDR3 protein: CASIPRRAGGLSVRPTDTQYF
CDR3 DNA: TGTGCCAGCATCCCCAGGAGAGCGGGAGGCCTTTCCGTTCGCCCCACAGATACGCAGTATTTT

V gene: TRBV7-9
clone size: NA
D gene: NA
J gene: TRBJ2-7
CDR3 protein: CASSESNEQYF
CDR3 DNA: TGTGCCAGCAGCGAGAGCAACGAGCAGTACTTC

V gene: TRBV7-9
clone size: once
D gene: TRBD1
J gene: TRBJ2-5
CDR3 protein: CASRGGTGGPDQETQYF
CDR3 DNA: TGTGCCAGCCGGGGCGGGACAGGGGGTCCCGACCAAGAGACCCAGTACTTC

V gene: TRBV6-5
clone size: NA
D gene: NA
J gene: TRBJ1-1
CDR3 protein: CASSLDRGTEAFF
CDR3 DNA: TGTGCCAGCAGTCTGGACCGGGGCACTGAAGCTTTCTTT

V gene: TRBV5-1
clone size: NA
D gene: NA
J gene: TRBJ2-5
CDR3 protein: CASSLGWNAGQETQYF
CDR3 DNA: TGCGCCAGCAGCTTGGGCTGGAACGCTGGCCAAGAGACCCAGTACTTC

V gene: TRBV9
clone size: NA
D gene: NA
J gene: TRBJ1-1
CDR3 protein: CASSPTLQLRNTEAFF
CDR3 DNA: TGTGCCAGCAGCCCGACTCTACAGTTGCGGAACACTGAAGCTTTCTTT

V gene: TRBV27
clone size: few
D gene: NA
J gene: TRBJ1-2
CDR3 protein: CASKPEGRIYGYTF
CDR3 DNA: TGTGCCAGCAAGCCGGAGGGGCGCATCTATGGCTACACCTTC

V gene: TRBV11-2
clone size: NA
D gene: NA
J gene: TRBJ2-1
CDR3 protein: CASRKEVGSYNEQFF
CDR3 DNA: TGTGCCAGCAGGAAGGAGGTGGGCTCCTACAATGAGCAGTTCTTC

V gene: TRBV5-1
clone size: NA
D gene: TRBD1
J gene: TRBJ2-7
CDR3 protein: CASSLGDRVYEQYF
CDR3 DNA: TGCGCCAGCAGCTTGGGGGACAGGGTCTACGAGCAGTACTTC

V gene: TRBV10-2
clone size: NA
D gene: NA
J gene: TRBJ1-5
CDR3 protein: CASNTFPSNQPQHF
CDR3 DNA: TGCGCCAGCAACACCTTCCCTAGCAATCAGCCCCAGCATTTT

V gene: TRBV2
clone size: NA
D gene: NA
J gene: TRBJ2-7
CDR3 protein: CASRTRSYEQYF
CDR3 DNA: TGTGCCAGCAGGACCCGCTCCTACGAGCAGTACTTC

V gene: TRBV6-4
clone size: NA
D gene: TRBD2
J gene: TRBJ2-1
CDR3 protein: CASSESLAGEQFF
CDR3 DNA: TGTGCCAGCAGTGAGTCCCTAGCGGGTGAGCAGTTCTTC

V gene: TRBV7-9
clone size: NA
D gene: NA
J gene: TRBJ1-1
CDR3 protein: CASSSDNRMNTEAFF
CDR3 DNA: TGTGCCAGCAGCTCCGATAACAGGATGAACACTGAAGCTTTCTTT

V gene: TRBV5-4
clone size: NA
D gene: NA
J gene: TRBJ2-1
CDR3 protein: CASSPEEKWASPNEQFF
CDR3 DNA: TGTGCCAGCAGCCCCGAGGAGAAATGGGCTAGCCCAAATGAGCAGTTCTTC

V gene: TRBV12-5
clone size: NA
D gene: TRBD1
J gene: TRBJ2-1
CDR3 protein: CASGLERTGQIYNEQFF
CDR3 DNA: TGTGCTAGTGGCCTCGAACGGACAGGGCAAATATACAATGAGCAGTTCTTC

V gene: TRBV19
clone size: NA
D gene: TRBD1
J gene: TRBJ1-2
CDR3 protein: CASSIDMDRASYTF
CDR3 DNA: TGTGCCAGTAGTATAGACATGGACAGGGCGAGCTACACCTTC

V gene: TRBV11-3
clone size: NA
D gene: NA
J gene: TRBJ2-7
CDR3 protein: CASSSGPLGEQYF
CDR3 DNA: TGTGCCAGCAGCTCAGGACCCCTGGGGGAGCAGTACTTC

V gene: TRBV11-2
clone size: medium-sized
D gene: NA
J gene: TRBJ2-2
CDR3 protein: CASSLAGTADTGELFF
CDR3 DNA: TGTGCCAGCAGCCTAGCCGGGACCGCTGACACCGGGGAGCTGTTTTTT

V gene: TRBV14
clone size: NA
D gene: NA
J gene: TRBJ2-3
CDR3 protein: CASSQGVGGGYSTDTQYF
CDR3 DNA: TGTGCCAGCAGCCAAGGAGTGGGCGGGGGCTACAGCACAGATACGCAGTATTTT

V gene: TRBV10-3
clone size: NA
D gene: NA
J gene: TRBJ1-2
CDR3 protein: CAISESDSHNYGYTF
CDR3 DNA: TGTGCCATCAGTGAGTCGGACAGTCATAACTATGGCTACACCTTC

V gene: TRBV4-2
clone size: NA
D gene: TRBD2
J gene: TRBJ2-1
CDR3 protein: CASSQEGPGLAIYNEQFF
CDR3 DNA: TGTGCCAGCAGCCAAGAGGGGCCGGGACTAGCGATATACAATGAGCAGTTCTTC

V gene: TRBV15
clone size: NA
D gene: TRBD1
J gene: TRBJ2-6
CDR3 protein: CATSRRQGAPGANVLTF
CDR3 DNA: TGTGCCACCAGCCGAAGACAGGGGGCCCCTGGGGCCAACGTCCTGACTTTC

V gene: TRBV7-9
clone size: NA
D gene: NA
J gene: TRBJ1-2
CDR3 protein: CASSPSGRSNYGYTF
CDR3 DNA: TGTGCCAGCAGCCCAAGCGGGCGCTCGAACTATGGCTACACCTTC

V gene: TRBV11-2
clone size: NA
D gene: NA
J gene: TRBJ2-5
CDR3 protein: CASSPRTRQETQYF
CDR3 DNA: TGTGCCAGCAGCCCACGGACTCGCCAAGAGACCCAGTACTTC

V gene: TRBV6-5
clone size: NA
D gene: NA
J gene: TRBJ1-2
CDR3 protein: CASTRGFNYGYTF
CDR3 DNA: TGTGCCAGCACCAGAGGCTTCAACTATGGCTACACCTTC

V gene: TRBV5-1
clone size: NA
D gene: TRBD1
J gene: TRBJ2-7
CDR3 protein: CASSVRGTGESEQYF
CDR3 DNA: TGCGCCAGCAGCGTCCGCGGGACAGGAGAGAGCGAGCAGTACTTC

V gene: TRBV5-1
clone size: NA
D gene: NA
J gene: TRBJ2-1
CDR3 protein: CASSLVGLYNEQFF
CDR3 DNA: TGCGCCAGCAGCTTGGTAGGACTATACAATGAGCAGTTCTTC

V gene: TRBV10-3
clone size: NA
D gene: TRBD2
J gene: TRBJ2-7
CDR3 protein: CAISGTSGSSGTYEQYF
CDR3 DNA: TGTGCCATCAGCGGGACTAGCGGGAGCTCGGGGACCTACGAGCAGTACTTC

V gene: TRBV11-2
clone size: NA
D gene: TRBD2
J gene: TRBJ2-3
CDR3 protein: CASSLGLAASTDTQYF
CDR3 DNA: TGTGCCAGCAGCTTGGGTCTAGCGGCCAGCACAGATACGCAGTATTTT

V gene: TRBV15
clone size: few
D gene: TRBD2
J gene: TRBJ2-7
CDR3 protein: CATSRDSGGGLASYEQYF
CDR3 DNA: TGTGCCACCAGCAGAGATTCGGGCGGAGGACTAGCGTCCTACGAGCAGTACTTC

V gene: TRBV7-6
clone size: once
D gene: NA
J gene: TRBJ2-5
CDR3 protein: CASSLAGGIGETQYF
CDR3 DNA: TGTGCCAGCAGCTTAGCAGGCGGGATCGGAGAGACCCAGTACTTC

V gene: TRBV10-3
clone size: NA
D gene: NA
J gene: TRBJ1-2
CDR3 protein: CAISEPRQINYGYTF
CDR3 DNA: TGTGCCATCAGTGAGCCTCGGCAGATTAACTATGGCTACACCTTC

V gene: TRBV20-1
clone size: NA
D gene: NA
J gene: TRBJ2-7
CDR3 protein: CSARGGYEQYF
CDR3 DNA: TGCAGTGCTAGAGGGGGATACGAGCAGTACTTC

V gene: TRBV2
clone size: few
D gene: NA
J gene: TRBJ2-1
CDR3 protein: CASSESLPDEQFF
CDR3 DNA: TGTGCCAGCAGTGAGTCCCTCCCCGATGAGCAGTTCTTC

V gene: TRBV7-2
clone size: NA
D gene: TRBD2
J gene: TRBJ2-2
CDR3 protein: CASSPGTIGSGELFF
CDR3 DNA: TGTGCCAGCAGCCCTGGGACTATAGGGTCCGGGGAGCTGTTTTTT

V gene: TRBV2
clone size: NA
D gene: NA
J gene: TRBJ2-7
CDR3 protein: CASNLGVAYYEQYF
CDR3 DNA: TGTGCCAGCAACCTTGGGGTAGCTTACTACGAGCAGTACTTC